This TCR beta chain emerged from a study of T cells in Graves' hyperthyroidism and ophthalmopathy. No ophthalmopathy progression within 18 months constituted stable Graves' hyperthyroidism. Patients aged 18 to 65 had newly diagnosed hyperthyroidism that had lasted under 2 months. RNA transcripts provided the source from which TCR beta CDR3 regions were amplified. Primed by the HTBI set, a first-round RT-PCR was run on the TCR CDR3. From the multiplex PCR reads, TCRdb called clonotypes with MiXCR, one entry per CDR3 protein. The sample lists 350,000 to 400,000 distinct CDR3 sequences, over 15% occurring once. This clonotype was seen at least ten times. Its specificity is not known. The study's findings and limits: A median around 6.8 months before onset, the model predicted ophthalmopathy.

The CDR3 loop spans 14 amino acids. Trimming took off 3 bases at V and 5 bases at J, with 11 bases between the two ends. The germline V gene encodes CDR1 KGHSH and CDR2 LQKENI. This clonotype was sampled from a woman under 30 with Graves' hyperthyroidism. Material for sequencing was blood. The chain has TRBV18 and TRBJ1-5; TRBD1 is a possible D gene (5 bases). CDR3 residues: CASSPYAQDQPQHF. As DNA, the CDR3 is TGTGCCAGCTCACCTTATGCACAGGATCAGCCCCAGCATTTT.